The 11 T cell receptor beta chains given below trace back to one sample, sequenced in a study of neurological immune-mediated disorders. Time point in this sample: longitudinal time-point 1 (baseline). Each CDR3 protein is one row after TCRdb ran MiXCR on the 5' RACE reads. The table has about 60,000 distinct CDR3 sequences, 9.5% to 12% seen once. Input material: PBMCs. The origin of the receptors is a male donor with HTLV-1-associated myelopathy (HAM/TSP).

The chain joins TRBV5-1 to TRBJ1-4; TRBD1 matches at 11 bases. Germline trimming cut 4 bases from V and 8 bases from J; bases unmatched to any gene: 10. Germline CDR1 reads SGHRS; CDR2 reads YFSETQ. The CDR3 runs to 16 residues. Here the CDR3 DNA reads TGCGCCAGCAGCACCGGACAGGGGGCTAAGGGCGAAAAACTGTTTTTT. Translation: CASSTGQGAKGEKLFF.

In its sample, this clonotype was seen many times. The chain combines TRBV20-1 with TRBJ2-7; 7 bases agree with TRBD1. The junction had 1 base not matched to a gene; V was cut back by 4 bases and J by 1 base. The CDR3 is 12 residues long. Germline CDR1 and CDR2: DFQATT and SNEGSKA (reference sequence). The DNA for the CDR3 is TGCAGTGCTACAGGGGGTTCCTACGAGCAGTACTTC. Its protein is CSATGGSYEQYF.

This clonotype was counted ten times or more. CDR3 residues: CASSWDSINEKLFF. In DNA form, the CDR3 reads TGTGCCAGCAGTTGGGACAGTATTAATGAAAAACTGTTTTTT. The chain recombines TRBV12-3 or TRBV12-4 with TRBJ1-4; 7 bases fit TRBD1. The CDR3 loop spans 14 amino acids. V gave up 4 bases and J gave up 4 bases; unmatched junction bases: 3.

This clonotype has more than one count but fewer than ten. The rearrangement uses TRBV10-3 and TRBJ2-5; 8 nucleotides match TRBD1. V dropped 10 bases and J dropped 3; count of bases not matched to a gene: 7. Germline-derived CDR1 and CDR2 are ENHRY and SYGVKD. The CDR3 covers 13 residues. Written as DNA, the CDR3 is TGTGCCACCCACAGGGGGTTGGAAGAGACCCAGTACTTC. This gives the protein CATHRGLEETQYF.

There are many counts of this clonotype. The chain couples TRBV7-2 to TRBJ1-1; D uncertain. This CDR3 has 15 amino acids. Trimming took 1 base from V and 1 from J, leaving 10 bases between them. Looked up from germline, CDR1 is SGHTA and CDR2 is FQGNSA. This chain's CDR3 is CASSLGYRGNTEAFF. The CDR3, as DNA: TGTGCCAGCAGCTTAGGGTACCGCGGGAACACTGAAGCTTTCTTT.

This clonotype came up many times. The CDR3 coding sequence is TGCGCCAGCAGCTTGGATGAACGGGGGCTATCCTACGAGCAGTACTTC. The encoded protein is CASSLDERGLSYEQYF. J is TRBJ2-7 and V is TRBV5-1; D could derive from TRBD1 or TRBD2 (6 bases each). Germline loops: CDR1 SGHRS, CDR2 YFSETQ. The CDR3 extends over 16 amino acids. Trimming took off 0 bases at V and 1 base at J, with 14 bases between the two ends.

This clonotype was detected only once. The rearrangement links TRBV19 to TRBJ1-3; tentatively, D is TRBD1 (5 bases). Per germline, CDR1 LNHDA and CDR2 SQIVND (reference sequence). V was cut by 8 bases and J by 0 bases, with 11 bases left in between. This CDR3 comprises 14 residues. Here the CDR3 reads CASATGPSGNTIYF. The CDR3 DNA reads as TGTGCCAGTGCCACAGGCCCCTCTGGAAACACCATATATTTT.

Turning to this clonotype: At one end the junction does not follow the germline gene, possibly because of a read error. The chain combines TRBV6-1 with TRBJ1-5; D perhaps matches TRBD1 (5 bases). Germline V gives CDR1 MNHNS, CDR2 SASEGT. The CDR3 is made up of 13 amino acids. CDR3 region: CVSSPTRAQPPHF. DNA for the CDR3: TGTGTCAGCAGTCCCACCAGGGCTCAGCCCCCGCATTTT.

This clonotype came up many times. The chain has TRBV12-3 or TRBV12-4 and TRBJ1-3; D call uncertain. This CDR3 comprises 12 residues. V was cut by 7 bases and J by 4 bases, with 8 bases left in between. CDR3 in amino acids: CASTENGNTIYF. Written as DNA, the CDR3 is TGTGCCAGCACGGAAAACGGAAACACCATATATTTT.

The chain recombines TRBV12-3 or TRBV12-4 with TRBJ1-2; D is perhaps TRBD1 (6 bases). V was clipped by 7 bases and J by 6 bases, with 12 bases between them. The CDR3 sequence is 12 residues long. Written as DNA, the CDR3 is TGTGCCAGCACCAAGGGGGGTCATGGCTACACCTTC. As protein: CASTKGGHGYTF.

There are many counts of this clonotype. J is TRBJ2-1 and V is TRBV7-2; D may match TRBD1 or TRBD2 (6 bases each). Germline loops: CDR1 SGHTA, CDR2 FQGNSA. The CDR3 has 14 amino acids. V was trimmed by 3 bases and J by 8 bases, leaving 14 bases between them. DNA of the CDR3: TGTGCCAGCAGCTTCCGTGGGGGGCATTATGAGCAGTTCTTC. The encoded protein is CASSFRGGHYEQFF.